This T cell receptor (beta chain) was sequenced during a study of cytomegalovirus exposure and HLA in healthy donors. V lost 1 base to trimming and J lost 5 bases; unmatched junction nucleotides: 6. Germline V lookup: CDR1 MNHNS, CDR2 SASEGT. The CDR3 length is 15 residues. In the PCR, 60 Vbeta and 13 Jbeta primers were used. Data came from immunoSEQ multiplex PCR; TCRdb stores just in-frame clones and leaves some out. The sample lists over 150,000 clones; 60% to 80% were seen once. As for this clone: Its specificity is unknown.

General study findings and limits: Rare TCR sequences predominated, though certain public TCRs were found in many donors. Productive rates of about 90% or about 30% were seen for most TCR beta V segments in an earlier analysis. The authors later found HLA-associated TCR beta chains more clonally expanded than equally common others.

The chain is built from TRBV6-1 and TRBJ2-5; 8 bases map to TRBD1. This sequence was found in a man under 40 in good health and CMV-seropositive. Sequenced sample: PBMCs. The CDR3 bases are TGTGCCAGCAGTGAAGGGACAGGGTGGGTGGAGACCCAGTACTTC. This sequence encodes CASSEGTGWVETQYF.